Below, one TCR beta chain is given with its context. This sample stems from a study of technical replicates of blood from several donors. Measured with immunoSEQ multiplex PCR; TCRdb has only the in-frame clones, and not every one. The table shows about 70,000 clones, with just under 95% occurring only once. This CDR3 is built from 16 residues. Germline V gives CDR1 SEHNR, CDR2 FQNEAQ (reference sequence). V lost 5 bases, J lost 6 bases, and 13 bases stayed unmatched. Sequenced: T cells isolated from PBMCs. This sequence originates from a human donor in good health. The chain joins TRBV7-9 to TRBJ2-7, with TRBD1 matching 10 bases. The CDR3 here is CASSKSPGQGSVEQYF. The DNA for the CDR3 is TGTGCCAGCAGCAAAAGTCCGGGACAGGGGTCGGTCGAGCAGTACTTC. Drawing the rest from reference TRBV7-9 and TRBJ2-7, the complete variable domain is DTGVSQNPRHKITKRGQNVTFRCDPISEHNRLYWYRQTLGQGPEFLTYFQNEAQLEKSRLLSDRFSAERPKGSFSTLEIQRTEQGDSAMYLCASSKSPGQGSVEQYFGPGTRLTVT.